A selection of T cell receptor beta chains follows, all from one sample in a study of T cell changes during pregnancy in multiple sclerosis. Clones were sequenced by immunoSEQ multiplex PCR, and TCRdb holds only the in-frame ones, with some missing. The sample shows around 130,000 clones, about 95% of them seen only once. Material: peripheral blood, obtained after pregnancy. These receptors originate from a female donor with multiple sclerosis, enrolled in a pregnancy study. The CDR3 runs from the conserved cysteine through the conserved F or W. Each record gives: CDR3 length, D gene, clone size, J gene, V gene, CDR3 DNA, CDR3 protein. A D gene is named only where the DNA matches it firmly. Not every row has a clone size; where given, it reads once, few, many or a size class.

>13|.|.|TRBJ2-2|TRBV11-3
TGTGCCAGCAGCTTAGGGGACATCGGGGAGCTGTTTTTT
CASSLGDIGELFF
>15|.|.|TRBJ2-7|TRBV19
TGTGCCAGTAGTATCTCCAGACGACAGGTCCACGAGCAGTACTTC
CASSISRRQVHEQYF
>15|TRBD2|.|TRBJ2-7|TRBV19
TGTGCCAGTAGTAAACTAGCGGGAGGGCCTCAAGAGCAGTACTTC
CASSKLAGGPQEQYF
>15|.|.|TRBJ2-2|TRBV7-2
TGTGCCAGCAGCCGGTTGGCTCCAGGCACCGGGGAGCTGTTTTTT
CASSRLAPGTGELFF
>15|.|.|TRBJ1-2|TRBV27
TGTGCCAGCAGTTCCCCCTTAAGGGGAGGCTATGGCTACACCTTC
CASSSPLRGGYGYTF
>15|TRBD1|.|TRBJ2-7|TRBV9
TGTGCCAGCAGCGCGTTTGGGGGACAGCACTACGAGCAGTACTTC
CASSAFGGQHYEQYF
>16|TRBD1|.|TRBJ1-1|TRBV9
TGTGCCAGCAGCGTAGAGGGGGACAGTTATGTCACTGAAGCTTTCTTT
CASSVEGDSYVTEAFF
>16|.|.|TRBJ1-3|TRBV10-3
TGTGCCATCAGTGATGTTGCGGGAATCTCTGGAAACACCATATATTTT
CAISDVAGISGNTIYF
>16|TRBD2|.|TRBJ2-2|TRBV9
TGTGCCAGCAGCGCGATCCTAGCGGGTATTACCGGGGAGCTGTTTTTT
CASSAILAGITGELFF
>13|.|.|TRBJ1-2|TRBV19
TGTGCCAGTAGGGAAACAGGGCACTATGGCTACACCTTC
CASRETGHYGYTF
>15|.|.|TRBJ2-6|TRBV18
TGTGCCAGCTCACTTGGGGGGTCTGGGGCCAACGTCCTGACTTTC
CASSLGGSGANVLTF
>14|.|.|TRBJ2-1|TRBV2
TGTGCCAGCAGTGTTTCAGGGGCCTACAATGAGCAGTTCTTC
CASSVSGAYNEQFF
>15|.|.|TRBJ1-4|TRBV28
TGTGCCAGCAGCCCCCCCCGGGAGCGCGGTGAAAAACTGTTTTTT
CASSPPRERGEKLFF
>12|TRBD1|.|TRBJ1-2|TRBV7-9
TGTGCCAGCAGCCTCGACAGGGAAGGCTACACCTTC
CASSLDREGYTF
>14|.|.|TRBJ1-1|TRBV21-1
TGTGCCAGCAGCTCCCCGGTAGGAGGGCACGAAGCTTTCTTT
CASSSPVGGHEAFF
>14|.|.|TRBJ1-4|TRBV10-3
TGTGCCATCAGTGAGTGGGGGCCACATGAAAAACTGTTTTTT
CAISEWGPHEKLFF
>17|TRBD2|.|TRBJ2-1|TRBV7-9
TGTGCCAGCAGGTATCCGACTAGCGGGAGCGCCTACAATGAGCAGTTCTTC
CASRYPTSGSAYNEQFF
>15|TRBD1|.|TRBJ1-5|TRBV6-6
TGTGCCAGCAGTCCGGGACAGGGTCTTGATCAGCCCCAGCATTTT
CASSPGQGLDQPQHF
>16|.|.|TRBJ2-7|TRBV28
TGTGCCAGCAGCGGGATCGGGACTTCTAGCTCCTACGAGCAGTACTTC
CASSGIGTSSSYEQYF
>13|.|.|TRBJ1-1|TRBV10-3
TGTGCCATCAGCCAGGGGATGAACACTGAAGCTTTCTTT
CAISQGMNTEAFF
>15|.|.|TRBJ2-2|TRBV7-3
TGTGCCAGCAGCCCCGGGACAAGGGGAACCGGGGAGCTGTTTTTT
CASSPGTRGTGELFF
>16|.|.|TRBJ2-5|TRBV6-5
TGTGCCAGCAGTTACGGGTTTGCGGGTGAGGGAGAGACCCAGTACTTC
CASSYGFAGEGETQYF
>15|.|.|TRBJ1-5|TRBV2
TGTGCCAGCAACCGCGCCAGGGTTAGCAATCAGCCCCAGCATTTT
CASNRARVSNQPQHF
>15|.|.|TRBJ2-7|TRBV6-5
TGTGCCAGCAGTTACTCCCGGGACAACTCCTACGAGCAGTACTTC
CASSYSRDNSYEQYF
>13|TRBD1|.|TRBJ2-7|TRBV25-1
TGTGCCAGCGATGGAGCAGGGGGAGCAGTGCAGTACTTC
CASDGAGGAVQYF
>14|.|once|TRBJ2-5|TRBV6-5
TGTGCCAGCCGCGCTCTTGCGAGTTCAGAGACCCAGTACTTC
CASRALASSETQYF
>14|.|once|TRBJ1-2|TRBV28
TGTGCCAGCAGTTTATCAGGGGTTACCTATGGCTACACCTTC
CASSLSGVTYGYTF
>12|TRBD1|.|TRBJ1-2|TRBV28
TGTGCCAGCACCACACCGGGACAGGGGAGCACCTTC
CASTTPGQGSTF
>15|.|.|TRBJ1-2|TRBV28
TGTGCCAGCAGTTCCCCTCGGGGAGGGAACTATGGCTACACCTTC
CASSSPRGGNYGYTF
>15|.|.|TRBJ1-1|TRBV5-4
TGTGCCAGCAGCTCCCGGACAGCTGACATCACTGAAGCTTTCTTT
CASSSRTADITEAFF
>18|TRBD1|once|TRBJ2-4|TRBV27
TGTGCCAGCAGTCCCTACAGGACAGGGGGAACGGGCAAAAACATTCAGTACTTC
CASSPYRTGGTGKNIQYF
>14|.|.|TRBJ2-5|TRBV9
TGTGCCAGCAGCGTAGCGTCAGGTGGGGAGACCCAGTACTTC
CASSVASGGETQYF
>12|.|.|TRBJ2-4|TRBV29-1
TGCAGCGTTGGGGACTGGGGAGACATTCAGTACTTC
CSVGDWGDIQYF
>17|TRBD1|.|TRBJ2-3|TRBV14
TGTGCCAGCAGCGACAGGGACGTCCTGGTTAGCACAGATACGCAGTATTTT
CASSDRDVLVSTDTQYF
>16|TRBD2|.|TRBJ2-7|TRBV6-6
TGTGCCAGCAGCTTTCCCACTAGCGGGGGAGCCTACGAGCAGTACTTC
CASSFPTSGGAYEQYF
>16|TRBD1|.|TRBJ2-1|TRBV25-1
TGTGCCAGCAGTGCCCCCGGGACAGGACCCTACAATGAGCAGTTCTTC
CASSAPGTGPYNEQFF
>14|TRBD1|.|TRBJ1-5|TRBV7-9
TGTGCCAGCAGCCCCGGGGACAGTCCTTGGCCCCAGCATTTT
CASSPGDSPWPQHF
>19|TRBD1|.|TRBJ1-1|TRBV5-6
TGTGCCAGCAGCTTGAGACGAACCGGGACAGGGTTATGGAGCACTGAAGCTTTCTTT
CASSLRRTGTGLWSTEAFF
>15|TRBD1|.|TRBJ1-1|TRBV19
TGTGCCAGTAGTGCAAGTCCAGGGGGCCGAACTGAAGCTTTCTTT
CASSASPGGRTEAFF
>15|.|.|TRBJ1-2|TRBV15
TGTGCCACCAGCAGGCGACTCCCGCTTGACTATGGCTACACCTTC
CATSRRLPLDYGYTF
>13|.|.|TRBJ2-5|TRBV7-2
TGTGCCAGCAGCTTAGAAGGGCAGGGGACCCAGTACTTC
CASSLEGQGTQYF
>14|.|.|TRBJ2-1|TRBV30
TGTGCCTGGACCCCTGGAGGGTCCTACAATGAGCAGTTCTTC
CAWTPGGSYNEQFF
>15|TRBD1|once|TRBJ2-1|TRBV5-5
TGTGCCAGCAGCTTACAGGGGTACTCCTACAATGAGCAGTTCTTC
CASSLQGYSYNEQFF
>16|TRBD2|.|TRBJ2-3|TRBV28
TGTGCCAGCAGCACCCCTAACGGGAGGGTTGCAGATACGCAGTATTTT
CASSTPNGRVADTQYF
>13|.|.|TRBJ2-7|TRBV18
TGTGCCAGCTCACCACTAGCAACGGCGGAGCAGTACTTC
CASSPLATAEQYF